What follows are 20 T cell receptor beta chains derived from one specimen sequenced in a study of blood T cells in healthy people across ages. Alongside a J-beta primer mix, a sample-barcoded 5' primer served in a second PCR lasting about 7 to 12 cycles. TCRdb redid the calling of the 5' RACE reads with MiXCR, one entry per CDR3 protein. The sample consists of 650,000 to 1,000,000 distinct CDR3 sequences, 35% to 40% of them appearing once. Material for sequencing was blood. Source of these receptors: a man younger than 35 in good health.

This clonotype was detected a few times. The CDR3 spells CASAQTSGAFYEQYF. CDR3 nucleotides: TGTGCCAGCGCCCAAACTAGCGGGGCCTTCTACGAGCAGTACTTC. The rearrangement joins TRBV27 to TRBJ2-7, with TRBD2 matching 10 bases. The CDR3 contains 15 residues. Germline V gene lookup returns CDR1 MNHEY and CDR2 SMNVEV (reference sequence). V lost 8 bases to trimming and J lost 3 bases; unmatched junction nucleotides: 10.

In regard to this clonotype: Being one base from a much bigger clone, this may be a read error. The conserved phenylalanine or tryptophan is not found at the CDR3 terminus, so this likely reflects a read error. The CDR3 sequence is CATSRDQVRDHIQYV. CDR3 bases: TGTGCCACCAGCAGAGATCAAGTCAGGGACCACATTCAGTACGTC. V usage is TRBV15 and J usage is TRBJ2-4; D possibly matches TRBD1 or TRBD2 (5 bases each). Looked up from germline, CDR1 is LNHNV and CDR2 is YYDKDF (reference sequence). Trimming took 0 bases from V and 8 from J, leaving 14 bases between them. The CDR3 length is 15 residues.

V and J are TRBV2 and TRBJ2-7, with 9 bases matching TRBD1. V lost 8 bases and J lost 0; bases outside the gene matches: 5. The CDR3 extends over 14 amino acids. The germline CDR1 and CDR2 sequences are SNHLY and FYNNEI. The CDR3 DNA reads as TGTGCCAGCCGGGACAGGGTGAACTCCTACGAGCAGTACTTC. This sequence encodes CASRDRVNSYEQYF. The entire variable domain, with the rest obtained from reference TRBV2 and TRBJ2-7, is as follows: EPEVTQTPSHQVTQMGQEVILRCVPISNHLYFYWYRQILGQKVEFLVSFYNNEISEKSEIFDDQFSVERPDGSNFTLKIRSTKLEDSAMYFCASRDRVNSYEQYFGPGTRLTVT.

In its sample, this clonotype was seen a few times. The chain recombines TRBV20-1 with TRBJ1-4; D possibly corresponds to TRBD1 (6 bases). Germline values: CDR1 DFQATT, CDR2 SNEGSKA (reference sequence). This CDR3 spans 14 amino acids. V was trimmed by 3 bases and J by 3 bases, leaving 11 bases between them. The CDR3 loop reads CSASRGGPNEKLFF. CDR3 coding DNA: TGCAGTGCTAGTCGCGGGGGGCCTAATGAAAAACTGTTTTTT.

This clonotype was observed a few times. This chain uses TRBV6-2 or TRBV6-3 with TRBJ2-2; a possible D gene is TRBD1 (5 bases). V was trimmed by 6 bases and J by 2 bases, leaving 19 bases between them. The CDR3 consists of 17 residues. Looked up from germline, CDR1 is MNHEY and CDR2 is SVGEGT. For the CDR3, the DNA is TGTGCCAGCAGAACCTGGACCAGACAGTTTAACACCGGGGAGCTGTTTTTT. Encoded protein: CASRTWTRQFNTGELFF.

The rearrangement links TRBV3-1 to TRBJ2-3, with 7 bases fitting TRBD1. The J segment lost 2 bases and the V segment lost 4 bases, leaving 12 bases of the junction unmatched. Germline values: CDR1 LGHDT, CDR2 YNNKEL (reference sequence). This CDR3 is 17 amino acids long. Here the CDR3 DNA reads TGTGCCAGCAGCCCCAAGGGGCCAGGGGGTACCACAGATACGCAGTATTTT. Its protein is CASSPKGPGGTTDTQYF.

V is TRBV9 and J is TRBJ2-1; 9 bases are shared with TRBD1. Trimming at V came to 3 bases and at J to 1 base, leaving 11 bases not matched to a gene. The CDR3 totals 18 residues. Per germline, CDR1 SGDLS and CDR2 YYNGEE. The CDR3 protein is CASSGGDRAYLSYNEQFF. CDR3 bases: TGTGCCAGCAGCGGAGGGGACAGGGCCTATTTGTCCTACAATGAGCAGTTCTTC.

The chain couples TRBV30 to TRBJ2-1, with D maybe TRBD2 (6 bases). This CDR3 comprises 14 residues. V was cut by 3 bases and J by 5 bases, with 14 bases left in between. Germline V gene lookup returns CDR1 GTSNPN and CDR2 SVGIG (reference sequence). For the CDR3, the DNA is TGTGCCTGGAGCCCCCAGGGACTTCACAATGAGCAGTTCTTC. Protein product: CAWSPQGLHNEQFF.

For this clonotype: At one of its ends the junction is not consistent with the germline gene, which may arise from a read error. The chain recombines TRBV20-1 with TRBJ1-1, with D unresolved. The CDR3 sequence is 12 residues long. In germline, CDR1 is DFQATT, CDR2 SNEGSKA (reference sequence). CDR3 loop: CSAIDQNTETFF. CDR3 nucleotide sequence: TGCAGTGCCATCGATCAAAACACTGAAACTTTCTTT.

This clonotype was counted only a few times. V is TRBV7-2 and J is TRBJ1-1; D is possibly TRBD1 (5 bases). The CDR3 is made up of 14 amino acids. Germline assignment: CDR1 SGHTA and CDR2 FQGNSA. V was trimmed by 1 base and J by 5 bases, leaving 11 bases between them. CDR3 bases: TGTGCCAGCAGCTTAGTGGGGGTGATGACTGAAGCTTTCTTT. Translated: CASSLVGVMTEAFF.

The CDR3 nucleotides are TGTGCCAGCAGCTTGGTGCAGGGAAGGTCTGAAGCTTTCTTT. Amino acids: CASSLVQGRSEAFF. The chain links TRBV5-6 to TRBJ1-1, with D perhaps matching TRBD1 (5 bases). The CDR3 covers 14 residues. The V and J ends lost 0 bases and 6 bases respectively, with 12 bases between them. Germline V CDR1 and CDR2: SGHDT, YYEEEE.

The J gene is TRBJ2-5, the V gene TRBV3-1, with TRBD2 matching 7 bases. Germline CDR1 LGHDT, CDR2 YNNKEL (reference sequence). V gave up 3 bases and J gave up 2 bases; unmatched junction bases: 6. This CDR3 has 15 amino acids. CDR3 loop: CASSQSGAEQETQYF. CDR3 sequence (DNA): TGTGCCAGCAGCCAGAGCGGGGCGGAACAAGAGACCCAGTACTTC.

The chain joins TRBV7-2 to TRBJ2-3; 7 bases map to TRBD2. The trim removed 10 bases at V and 0 bases at J, leaving 4 bases unmatched. Per germline, CDR1 SGHTA and CDR2 FQGNSA. CDR3 length: 13 residues. This CDR3 reads CAILATSTDTQYF. The CDR3 region has the DNA TGTGCCATACTAGCGACTAGCACAGATACGCAGTATTTT.

This clonotype has only a few counts. In nucleotides, the CDR3 is TGCGCCAGCAGCCAAGATGGCGTCGAAGATACGCAGTATTTT. Translating gives CASSQDGVEDTQYF. V and J are TRBV4-3 and TRBJ2-3; D not resolved. In germline, CDR1 is LGHNA, CDR2 YSLEER. The CDR3 spans 14 residues. V was clipped by 0 bases and J by 5 bases, with 9 bases between them.

This clonotype occurred many times. The chain employs TRBV3-1 and TRBJ2-1, with 11 bases matching TRBD2. After removal of 3 bases from V and 7 bases from J, the junction contained 5 bases not matched to a gene. The CDR3 totals 15 residues. Germline V CDR1 and CDR2: LGHDT, YNNKEL (reference sequence). The CDR3 sequence is CASSHLAGGMNEQFF. In nucleotides, the CDR3 is TGTGCCAGCAGCCACCTAGCGGGGGGTATGAATGAGCAGTTCTTC.

Concerning this clonotype itself: This may be a read error: a much more frequent sequence differs by one nucleotide. The chain uses TRBV4-2 and TRBJ2-7; 7 nucleotides line up with TRBD1. The J call may not be correct, given that the DNA end is closer to TRBJ2-4. The CDR3 sequence is 15 residues long. Germline CDR1 is LGHNA and CDR2 is YNFKEQ. The CDR3 is CASSQEEDRRNIQYF. The DNA for the CDR3 is TGTGCCAGCAGCCAAGAAGAGGACAGGAGGAACATTCAGTACTTC.

This clonotype has ten or more counts. The V gene is TRBV12-3 or TRBV12-4, the J gene TRBJ2-1; 8 bases agree with TRBD2. The CDR3 totals 14 residues. V shed 7 bases and J 4 bases; nucleotides not matched to a gene: 6. The CDR3 DNA is TGTGCCAGCACCCATAGCGGGGAATACAATGAGCAGTTCTTC. Amino acid sequence: CASTHSGEYNEQFF.

Here the CDR3 DNA reads TGTGCCAGCAGTTTATCGTCCCCATATAGTGCAGATACGCAGTATTTT. As protein: CASSLSSPYSADTQYF. V usage is TRBV27 and J usage is TRBJ2-3; D remains unclear. V lost 0 bases and J lost 4, with 14 bases in between. Germline CDR1 and CDR2: MNHEY and SMNVEV (reference sequence). CDR3 length: 16 residues.

Turning to this clonotype: Being one base from a much bigger clone, this may be a read error. This sequence joins TRBV11-2 and TRBJ2-3, with D possibly being TRBD1 or TRBD2 (5 bases each). Trimming shortened V by 6 bases and J by 0 bases, and 10 bases separated the two germline ends. The germline CDR1 and CDR2 sequences are SGHAT and FQNNGV. The CDR3 consists of 14 residues. CDR3 DNA sequence: TGTGCCAGCAGGGGGGTGACTAGCACAGATACGCAGTATTTT. Translation gives CASRGVTSTDTQYF.

In its sample, this clonotype was seen once. A much larger clone lies a single base off, so this may be a read error. This chain joins TRBV3-1 and TRBJ1-2; D unclear. Per germline, CDR1 LGHDT and CDR2 YNNKEL (reference sequence). This CDR3 region has 15 residues. The ends were cut back, 7 bases at V and 4 bases at J, with 19 bases in the middle. The CDR3 here is CASNTSDWAVYGYTF. The DNA for the CDR3 is TGTGCCAGCAACACATCGGACTGGGCTGTCTATGGCTACACCTTC.